This TCR beta chain was sequenced during a study of vaccination and CD4 T cells after COVID-19. Study-level background: Overlapping spike pools from SARS-CoV-2 and HCoV-NL63, HCoV-OC43 and HCoV-229E served as culture stimuli.

Whole-study results and caveats: Of the reactive clones in convalescent patients, a median around 90% showed up only post-vaccination.

Germline V CDR1 and CDR2: SQVTM, ANQGSEA. Trimming removed 6 bases from V and 5 bases from J, with 16 bases in between. This CDR3 region has 13 residues. Regarding this clonotype: The antigen remains unidentified.

Treatment in this sample: roughly 11-day PBMC culture with coronavirus spike peptide pools or control peptides (ViraFEST assay). The unexposed donor's CD4+ T cells were collected before the COVID-19 pandemic (2011-2018). Via ViraFEST, peptide pools expanded antigen-specific T cells before TCR sequencing. It was on days 3 and 7 that half the medium was replaced with fresh IL-2 medium. Cultured CD4+ T cells had their DNA profiled by the Oncomine TCR Beta short-read assay. The authors extracted genomic DNA from cultured CD4+ T cells. MiXCR, applied by TCRdb to the PCR reads, yields one record per CDR3 protein. Altogether some 8,000 distinct CDR3 sequences are present, under 45% being singletons, with the ten largest covering over 25%.

This clonotype was sampled from a human donor in good health. Sequencing was carried out using CD4+ T cells from blood, cultured in vitro. V and J are TRBV29-1 and TRBJ1-1; the D is unclear. The CDR3 loop reads CSVSLVSGTEAFF. CDR3 bases: TGCAGCGTGAGTCTCGTATCGGGTACTGAAGCTTTCTTT.